The clone carrying this TCR beta chain was counted only a few times. This sample is part of a study of blood T cells in healthy people across ages. Combining a sample-barcoded 5' primer with a J-beta primer mix, a second PCR ran for roughly 7 to 11 cycles. TCRdb redid the calling of the 5' RACE reads with MiXCR, one entry per CDR3 protein. Found here are about 800,000 distinct CDR3 sequences, roughly 25% of them singletons; the top ten hold approximately 3.7%. The CDR3 sequence is 18 residues long. Germline CDR1 reads LGHNA; CDR2 reads YSLEER. Trimming removed 4 bases at V and 0 bases at J, with 16 bases between. The same data also went into a second study, on T cells of mothers and their children. As that study records: Biologically related mothers and children overlapped slightly more than unrelated pairs, a non-significant difference. Microchimeric T cell clones that persisted were not detected.

This TCR was recovered from a boy aged 5-17 years in good health. This rearrangement joins TRBV4-3 to TRBJ2-6; possibly TRBD2 for D (6 bases). Sequencing input: blood. CDR3 DNA: TGCGCCAGCAGCCTAAGGCTAGCGTCATACTCTGGGGCCAACGTCCTGACTTTC. Its protein product is CASSLRLASYSGANVLTF.